This T cell receptor (beta chain) is drawn from a study of shared clonotypes between healthy human individuals. Details on this clone: Its specificity is not known.

Findings and caveats of the study: Some naive CD4 clonotypes, 5% to 5.5%, turned up in common across four donors.

The method was immunoSEQ multiplex PCR; TCRdb's version includes in-frame clones alone and lacks a portion of them. The sample contains roughly 2.5 million clones, roughly nine tenths of which appear only once. The sequenced material came from naive CD4+ T cells sorted from blood. The subset is: CD45RA+ positively selected. The sequence was obtained from a man between 18 and 29 years old in good health.

The CDR3 coding sequence is TGTGCAAGTCGCTACATTTTGGGGGCGGGGAGCACAGATACGCAGTATTTT. As protein: CASRYILGAGSTDTQYF. The chain recombines TRBV12-2 with TRBJ2-3. TRBV12-2 corresponds to a pseudogene. This CDR3 comprises 17 residues.